This TCR beta chain is from a study of blood T cell repertoires in COVID-19. About the research overall: The origin of the acute and convalescent COVID-19 samples was the United States, Italy and Spain. Sample material is recorded as cDNA or gDNA derived from T cells, B-cell-depleted T cells, or PBMCs.

Participants were aged about 18 to 90 years from approximately 25 US areas. This clone was counted a few times. Here immunoSEQ multiplex PCR was the method, and the copy in TCRdb shows in-frame clones only, minus some. The data hold about 330,000 clones, with roughly 87% observed a single time. V was cut by 3 bases and J by 5 bases, with 7 bases left in between. The germline V gene has CDR1 LNHDA and CDR2 SQIVND (reference sequence). This CDR3 spans 13 amino acids. The TCR comes from a woman in her twenties or thirties who had recovered from COVID-19. The specimen was PBMCs or T cells enriched from blood (not recorded which). This chain joins TRBV19 and TRBJ1-4; no clear D. CDR3 residues: CASSIRGNEKLFF. DNA of the CDR3: TGTGCCAGTAGTATTAGAGGAAATGAAAAACTGTTTTTT.